This is a list of T cell receptor beta chains from one sample in a study of human T cells and chemical hapten exposure. TCRdb re-derived calls from the RACE reads in MiXCR, one entry per CDR3 protein. Seen here are 40,000 or so distinct CDR3 sequences, 9.5% to 15% observed once, and the top ten hold about 1.9%. Specimen: whole blood, collected in connection with sensitization to the hapten diphenylcyclopropenone (DPC). The receptors come from a woman between 40 and 50 years old with alopecia areata. Some clones in this sample may be carry-over from other donors' samples. CDR3s include the opening cysteine and the closing phenylalanine or tryptophan. The order of the fields is clone size, V gene, D gene, J gene, CDR3 protein, CDR3 DNA. The D gene is left open where the match is weak. Some rows mark clone size as missing; the rest say once, few, many or name a class of expanded clone.

.	TRBV29-1	TRBD1	TRBJ1-2	CSARQGYYGYTF	TGCAGCGCTAGACAGGGGTACTATGGCTACACCTTC
many	TRBV5-4	.	TRBJ2-1	CASSPLLRLNEQFF	TGTGCCAGCAGCCCACTTCTTCGGCTCAATGAGCAGTTCTTC
many	TRBV7-2	TRBD1	TRBJ1-6	CASSYRGDSSPLHF	TGTGCCAGCAGCTACAGGGGTGACAGTTCACCCCTCCACTTT
few	TRBV29-1	.	TRBJ1-1	CSAGLSNTEAFF	TGCAGCGCAGGACTGTCGAACACTGAAGCTTTCTTT
many	TRBV2	.	TRBJ2-2	CASSVRSTGELFF	TGTGCCAGCAGCGTCAGGTCCACCGGGGAGCTGTTTTTT
.	TRBV5-5	.	TRBJ2-7	CASSLAAVSSYEQYF	TGTGCCAGCAGCTTGGCAGCGGTGAGCTCCTACGAGCAGTACTTC
.	TRBV25-1	.	TRBJ1-4	CASSEFRAKPREKLFF	TGTGCCAGCAGTGAATTTCGGGCCAAACCGCGGGAAAAACTGTTTTTT
.	TRBV20-1	.	TRBJ2-5	CSARDPRAQETQYF	TGCAGTGCTAGAGATCCACGGGCCCAAGAGACCCAGTACTTC
.	TRBV29-1	.	TRBJ2-1	CSVGDEQFF	TGCAGCGTTGGGGATGAGCAGTTCTTC
many	TRBV27	.	TRBJ2-7	CASSLRGMTSEQYF	TGTGCCAGCAGCCTCAGGGGCATGACCTCCGAGCAGTACTTC
many	TRBV18	.	TRBJ1-5	CASSQGDRTNQPQHF	TGTGCCAGCTCACAGGGCGACAGGACGAATCAGCCCCAGCATTTT
.	TRBV27	.	TRBJ2-7	CASSFSRGEGPYEQYF	TGTGCCAGCAGTTTTTCGAGGGGAGAAGGGCCCTACGAGCAGTACTTC
few	TRBV11-2	TRBD1	TRBJ2-1	CASSPPGQYNEQFF	TGTGCCAGCAGCCCCCCGGGACAGTACAATGAGCAGTTCTTC
few	TRBV29-1	.	TRBJ2-6	CSDYMAAGANVLTF	TGCAGCGATTACATGGCGGCAGGGGCCAACGTCCTGACTTTC
many	TRBV7-3	TRBD2	TRBJ2-1	CASRPSGSSYNEQFF	TGTGCCAGCAGACCGAGCGGGAGTTCCTACAATGAGCAGTTCTTC
.	TRBV2	.	TRBJ2-6	CASSAARTPGANVLTF	TGTGCCAGCAGTGCGGCTCGGACTCCTGGGGCCAACGTCCTGACTTTC
many	TRBV6-6	.	TRBJ1-3	CASSYSGSPSGNTIYF	TGTGCCAGCAGTTACTCGGGCAGTCCCTCTGGAAACACCATATATTTT
.	TRBV10-2	.	TRBJ2-7	CASSELLQEQYF	TGCGCCAGCAGTGAGCTCCTCCAAGAGCAGTACTTC